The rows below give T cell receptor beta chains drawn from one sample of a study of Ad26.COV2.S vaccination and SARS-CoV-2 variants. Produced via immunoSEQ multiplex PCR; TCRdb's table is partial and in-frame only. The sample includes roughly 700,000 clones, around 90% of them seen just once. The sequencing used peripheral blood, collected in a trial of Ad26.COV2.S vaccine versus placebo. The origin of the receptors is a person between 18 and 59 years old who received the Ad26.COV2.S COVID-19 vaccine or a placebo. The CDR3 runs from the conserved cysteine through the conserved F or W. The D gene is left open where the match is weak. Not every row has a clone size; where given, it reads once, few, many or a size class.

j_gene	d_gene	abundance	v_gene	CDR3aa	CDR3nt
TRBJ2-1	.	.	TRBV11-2	CASSLGAGSYAFYNEQFF	TGTGCCAGCAGCTTGGGCGCAGGCAGTTACGCTTTCTACAATGAGCAGTTCTTC
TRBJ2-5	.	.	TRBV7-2	CASSLGLQETQYF	TGTGCCAGCAGCTTAGGACTCCAAGAGACCCAGTACTTC
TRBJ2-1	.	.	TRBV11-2	CASSPRGLANNEQFF	TGTGCCAGCAGCCCTCGGGGCTTAGCAAACAATGAGCAGTTCTTC
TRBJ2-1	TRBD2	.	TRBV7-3	CASSLVGPSGGNEQFF	TGTGCCAGCAGCTTAGTCGGGCCTAGCGGGGGGAATGAGCAGTTCTTC
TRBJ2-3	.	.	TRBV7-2	CASSLPSRRGSTDTQYF	TGTGCCAGCAGCTTACCCTCCCGTCGGGGGAGCACAGATACGCAGTATTTT
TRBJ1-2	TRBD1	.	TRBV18	CASSPGTGFPGYTF	TGTGCCAGCTCACCAGGGACAGGGTTCCCGGGCTACACCTTC
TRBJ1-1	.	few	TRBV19	CATSDRHGTEAFF	TGTGCCACTAGCGACAGGCACGGCACTGAAGCTTTCTTT
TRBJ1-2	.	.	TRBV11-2	CASSLEASNYGYTF	TGTGCCAGCAGCTTAGAAGCCTCTAACTATGGCTACACCTTC
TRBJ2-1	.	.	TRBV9	CASSGNSRDPMHNEQFF	TGTGCCAGCAGCGGAAATTCCCGGGACCCAATGCACAATGAGCAGTTCTTC
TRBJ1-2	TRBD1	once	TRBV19	CASMDRASHGYTF	TGTGCCAGTATGGACAGGGCGTCTCATGGCTACACCTTC
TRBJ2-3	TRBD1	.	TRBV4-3	CASSLSRGPDTQYF	TGCGCCAGCAGCCTTTCGAGGGGGCCAGATACGCAGTATTTT
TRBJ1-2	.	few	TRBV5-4	CASSTSNGNYGYTF	TGTGCCAGCAGCACCTCCAACGGAAACTATGGCTACACCTTC
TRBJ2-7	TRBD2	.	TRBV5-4	CASSLNSGTSPSEQYF	TGTGCCAGCAGCTTGAATTCCGGGACTAGCCCTTCTGAGCAGTACTTC
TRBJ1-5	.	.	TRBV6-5	CASSPTRVDQPQHF	TGTGCCAGCAGCCCGACTAGGGTCGATCAGCCCCAGCATTTT
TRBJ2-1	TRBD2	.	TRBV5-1	CASSVTATSGTFNEQFF	TGCGCCAGCAGCGTAACAGCGACTAGCGGGACCTTCAATGAGCAGTTCTTC
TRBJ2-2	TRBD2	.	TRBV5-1	CASSFGGGGPGELFF	TGCGCCAGCAGCTTCGGCGGGGGGGGCCCAGGGGAGCTGTTTTTT
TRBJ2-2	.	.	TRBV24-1	CATSGTGKNTGELFF	TGTGCCACCAGTGGAACAGGCAAGAACACCGGGGAGCTGTTTTTT
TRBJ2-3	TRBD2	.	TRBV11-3	CASSLVSGSSDTQYF	TGTGCCAGCAGCTTAGTGAGCGGGAGTTCAGATACGCAGTATTTT
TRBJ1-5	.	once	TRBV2	CASSARADQPQHF	TGTGCCAGCAGCGCGAGGGCAGATCAGCCCCAGCATTTT
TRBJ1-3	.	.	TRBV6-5	CASSYSFGNTIYF	TGTGCCAGCAGTTACTCGTTTGGAAACACCATATATTTT
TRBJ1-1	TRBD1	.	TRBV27	CATKRPGTGKEAFF	TGTGCCACGAAAAGACCCGGGACAGGGAAGGAAGCTTTCTTT
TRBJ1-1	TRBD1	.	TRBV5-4	CASSTWTGNTEAFF	TGTGCCAGCAGCACCTGGACAGGGAACACTGAAGCTTTCTTT
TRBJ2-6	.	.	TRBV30	CAWSEGYGANVLTF	TGTGCCTGGAGTGAGGGATATGGGGCCAACGTCCTGACTTTC
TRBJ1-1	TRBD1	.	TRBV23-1	CASSQSGDRRNTEAFF	TGCGCCAGCAGTCAATCGGGGGACAGGAGGAACACTGAAGCTTTCTTT
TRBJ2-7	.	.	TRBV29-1	CSVEEGAGRYF	TGCAGCGTTGAAGAAGGGGCAGGGAGGTACTTC
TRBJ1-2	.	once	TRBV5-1	CASRRDDGTGYTF	TGCGCCAGCAGGCGGGACGATGGGACTGGCTACACCTTC
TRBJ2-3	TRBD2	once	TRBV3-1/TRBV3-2	CASSQGAGVTDTQYF	TGTGCCAGCAGCCAAGGAGCGGGGGTCACAGATACGCAGTATTTT
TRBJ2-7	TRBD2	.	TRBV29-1	CSVDSGGAYEQYF	TGCAGCGTTGACTCCGGGGGGGCCTACGAGCAGTACTTC
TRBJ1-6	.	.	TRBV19	CASSTSGAGSLHF	TGTGCCAGTAGTACATCGGGAGCTGGGTCCCTCCACTTT
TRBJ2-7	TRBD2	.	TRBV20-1	CSASSGRAETYEQYF	TGCAGTGCTAGTAGCGGGAGGGCCGAGACCTACGAGCAGTACTTC
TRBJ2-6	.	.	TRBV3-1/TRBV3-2	CASQSPGANVLTF	TGTGCCAGCCAAAGTCCTGGGGCCAACGTCCTGACTTTC
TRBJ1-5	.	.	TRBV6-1	CASSEDRYNQPQHF	TGTGCCAGCAGTGAAGACAGATACAATCAGCCCCAGCATTTT
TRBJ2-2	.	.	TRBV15	CATAGGSGELFF	TGTGCCACCGCTGGCGGTTCCGGGGAGCTGTTTTTT
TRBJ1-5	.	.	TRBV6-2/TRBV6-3	CASSYRAPFSNQPQHF	TGTGCCAGCAGTTATAGGGCTCCTTTTAGCAATCAGCCCCAGCATTTT
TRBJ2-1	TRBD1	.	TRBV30	CAWSGQGNEQFF	TGTGCCTGGAGCGGACAGGGGAATGAGCAGTTCTTC
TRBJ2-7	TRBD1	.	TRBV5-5	CASSPPRTGASYEQYF	TGTGCCAGCAGCCCCCCCCGGACAGGAGCTTCCTACGAGCAGTACTTC
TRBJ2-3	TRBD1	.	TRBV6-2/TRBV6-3	CASSSLGGRSTDTQYF	TGTGCCAGCAGTTCGTTAGGGGGCCGAAGCACAGATACGCAGTATTTT
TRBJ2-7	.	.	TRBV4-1	CASSQERRGAYEQYF	TGCGCCAGCAGCCAAGAACGCAGGGGTGCCTACGAGCAGTACTTC
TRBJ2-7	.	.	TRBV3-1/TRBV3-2	CASSLRGPRDEQYF	TGTGCCAGCAGCCTTCGAGGGCCAAGGGACGAGCAGTACTTC
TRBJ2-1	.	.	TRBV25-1	CASSEVRLKNEQFF	TGTGCCAGCAGTGAAGTGAGGCTCAAAAATGAGCAGTTCTTC
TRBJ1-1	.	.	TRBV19	CASSMVGTKHEAFF	TGTGCCAGTAGTATGGTGGGAACAAAACATGAAGCTTTCTTT
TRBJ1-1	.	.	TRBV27	CASSLLPTRDTEAFF	TGTGCCAGCAGTTTACTCCCAACAAGGGACACTGAAGCTTTCTTT
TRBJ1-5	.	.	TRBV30	CAWSARGGQPQHF	TGTGCCTGGAGTGCCCGCGGCGGTCAGCCCCAGCATTTT
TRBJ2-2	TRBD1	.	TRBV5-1	CASSTPGTGDTGELFF	TGCGCCAGCAGCACCCCCGGGACAGGGGACACCGGGGAGCTGTTTTTT
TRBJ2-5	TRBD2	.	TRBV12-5	CASGLAPGLAGSQETQYF	TGTGCTAGTGGTTTGGCACCGGGACTAGCGGGGAGCCAAGAGACCCAGTACTTC
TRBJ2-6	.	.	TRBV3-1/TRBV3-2	CASSPLNSGANVLTF	TGTGCCAGCAGCCCCCTGAACTCTGGGGCCAACGTCCTGACTTTC
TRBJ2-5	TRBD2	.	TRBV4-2	CASSQDSGLAVQETQYF	TGTGCCAGCAGCCAAGATTCTGGACTAGCGGTCCAAGAGACCCAGTACTTC
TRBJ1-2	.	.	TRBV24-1	CATSASGGENGYTF	TGTGCCACCAGTGCCTCGGGGGGGGAGAATGGCTACACCTTC
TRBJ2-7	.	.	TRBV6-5	CASRPITGLGEQYF	TGTGCCAGCAGACCTATTACAGGGCTAGGGGAGCAGTACTTC
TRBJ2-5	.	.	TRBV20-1	CSVTPGATQYF	TGCAGTGTAACCCCTGGGGCGACCCAGTACTTC
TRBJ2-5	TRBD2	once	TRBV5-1	CASSRSASGRETQYF	TGCGCCAGCAGCCGTAGCGCTAGCGGGAGAGAGACCCAGTACTTC
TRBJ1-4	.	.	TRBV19	CASSMSIGATNEKLFF	TGTGCCAGTAGTATGTCGATAGGCGCAACTAATGAAAAACTGTTTTTT